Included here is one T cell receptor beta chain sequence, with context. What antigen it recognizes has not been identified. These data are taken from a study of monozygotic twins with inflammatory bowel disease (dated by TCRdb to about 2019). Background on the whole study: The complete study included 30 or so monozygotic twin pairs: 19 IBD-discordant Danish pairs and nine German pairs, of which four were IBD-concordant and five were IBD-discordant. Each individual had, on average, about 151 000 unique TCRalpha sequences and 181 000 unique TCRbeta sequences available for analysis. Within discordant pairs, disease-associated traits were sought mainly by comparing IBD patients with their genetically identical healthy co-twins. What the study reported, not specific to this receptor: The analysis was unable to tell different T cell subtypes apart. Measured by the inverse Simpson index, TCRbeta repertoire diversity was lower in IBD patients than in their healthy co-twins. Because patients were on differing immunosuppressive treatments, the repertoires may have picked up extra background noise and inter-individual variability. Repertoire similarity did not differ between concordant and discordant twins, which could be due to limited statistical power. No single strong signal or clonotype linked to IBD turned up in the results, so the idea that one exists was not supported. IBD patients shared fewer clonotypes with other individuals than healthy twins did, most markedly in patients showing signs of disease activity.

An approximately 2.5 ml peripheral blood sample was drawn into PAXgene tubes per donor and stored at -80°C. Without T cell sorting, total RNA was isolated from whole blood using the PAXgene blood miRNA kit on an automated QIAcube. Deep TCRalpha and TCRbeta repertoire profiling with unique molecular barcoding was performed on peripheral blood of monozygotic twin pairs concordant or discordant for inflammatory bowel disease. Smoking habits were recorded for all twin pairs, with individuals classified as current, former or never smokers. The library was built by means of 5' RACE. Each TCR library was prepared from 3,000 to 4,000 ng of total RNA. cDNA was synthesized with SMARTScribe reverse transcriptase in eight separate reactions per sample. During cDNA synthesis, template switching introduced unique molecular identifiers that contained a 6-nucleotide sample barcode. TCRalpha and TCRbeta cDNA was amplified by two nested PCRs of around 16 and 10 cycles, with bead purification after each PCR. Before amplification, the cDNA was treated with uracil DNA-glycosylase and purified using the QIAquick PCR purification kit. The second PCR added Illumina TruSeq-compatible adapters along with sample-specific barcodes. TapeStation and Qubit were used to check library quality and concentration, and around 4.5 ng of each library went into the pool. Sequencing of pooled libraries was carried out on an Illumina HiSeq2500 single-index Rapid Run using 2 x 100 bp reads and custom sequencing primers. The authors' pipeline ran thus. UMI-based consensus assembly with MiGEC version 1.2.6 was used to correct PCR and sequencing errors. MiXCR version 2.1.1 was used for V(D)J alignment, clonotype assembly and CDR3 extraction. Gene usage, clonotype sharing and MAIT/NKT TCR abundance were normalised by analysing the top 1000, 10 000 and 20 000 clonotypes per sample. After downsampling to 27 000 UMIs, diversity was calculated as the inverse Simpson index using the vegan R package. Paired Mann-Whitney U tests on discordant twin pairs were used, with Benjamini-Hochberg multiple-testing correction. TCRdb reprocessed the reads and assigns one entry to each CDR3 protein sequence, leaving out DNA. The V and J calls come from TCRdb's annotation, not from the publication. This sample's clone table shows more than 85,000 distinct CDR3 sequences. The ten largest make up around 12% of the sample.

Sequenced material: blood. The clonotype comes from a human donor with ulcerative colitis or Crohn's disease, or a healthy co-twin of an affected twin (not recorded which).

The CDR3 region: CSPTMPTRVDTQYF. The chain is made from TRBV20-1 and TRBJ2-3. CDR1 and CDR2 were assigned from the germline V gene (reference sequence) as DFQATT and SNEGSKA. The cysteine opens and the phenylalanine closes a CDR3 of 14 amino acids. No DNA is given.